This T cell receptor (beta chain) was documented in a study of T cells in Graves' hyperthyroidism and ophthalmopathy. Stability of Graves' hyperthyroidism was defined as absent ophthalmopathy progression within 18 months. Those with hyperthyroidism were 18 to 65 years old, newly diagnosed, and ill for under 2 months. The diagnoses drew upon clinical symptoms, serum thyroxine and TRAb, thyroid ultrasound and orbital computed tomography. Trimming took off 4 bases at V and 5 bases at J, with 12 bases between the two ends. The CDR3 is 13 residues long. Per the germline V gene, CDR1 is SGHRS and CDR2 is YFSETQ. Worth noting for this clonotype: The antigen is unknown.

TCR beta CDR3 regions were amplified from RNA. TCR CDR3 underwent first-round RT-PCR with the HTBI primer set. TCRdb passed the multiplex PCR reads through MiXCR, listing each CDR3 protein once. Of a few hundred thousand distinct CDR3 sequences detected, less than 25% appear once; the ten largest clones hold about 30%. Study-wide results and limits: Model-based prediction identified ophthalmopathy a median 6.5 months prior to its onset.

The rearrangement joins TRBV5-1 to TRBJ1-2; no definite D call. The receptor was isolated from a man aged 18 to 30 with Graves' hyperthyroidism. The sample taken for sequencing was blood. The CDR3 spells CASSHSIWYGYTF. The CDR3 nucleotides read TGCGCCAGCAGCCACAGCATTTGGTATGGCTACACCTTC.